This is a list of T cell receptor beta chains from one sample in a study of identical twins. TCRdb analysed the 5' RACE reads with MiXCR anew, one entry per CDR3 protein. The sample has about 660,000 distinct CDR3 sequences; approximately 9% are singletons. These sequences were also reported in another study, on yellow fever vaccine responses in identical twins.

Sequenced input: PBMCs. Receptor source: a young woman in good health. Each CDR3 is given with its conserved first and last residue. A D gene is named only where the DNA matches it firmly. Size values are once, few and many counts, or a class for expanded clones, and some rows have none.

j_call,d_call,clone_size,v_call,cdr3_aa,cdr3_nt
TRBJ2-7,TRBD2,NA,TRBV27,CASTPAPGTRGSYEQYF,TGTGCCAGCACCCCCGCTCCGGGGACTAGGGGGTCCTACGAGCAGTACTTC
TRBJ2-3,NA,many,TRBV6-5,CASRTAADTQYF,TGTGCCAGCAGGACAGCCGCAGATACGCAGTATTTT
TRBJ2-7,NA,few,TRBV9,CASSPPRGTNYEQYF,TGTGCCAGCAGCCCTCCACGGGGGACAAACTACGAGCAGTACTTC
TRBJ2-7,NA,few,TRBV12-3/TRBV12-4,CASSFQREKGYEQYF,TGTGCCAGCAGTTTTCAACGGGAGAAGGGCTACGAGCAGTACTTC
TRBJ2-7,NA,NA,TRBV6-1,CASSPIGPAYEQYF,TGTGCCAGCAGTCCAATCGGACCAGCCTACGAGCAGTACTTC
TRBJ2-7,TRBD1,many,TRBV6-5,CASSYRDRTYEQYF,TGTGCCAGCAGTTACAGGGACAGAACCTACGAGCAGTACTTC
TRBJ2-1,NA,NA,TRBV20-1,CSGHSYNEQFF,TGCAGTGGGCACAGCTACAATGAGCAGTTCTTC
TRBJ2-1,NA,few,TRBV29-1,CSVAESTYNEQFF,TGCAGCGTTGCCGAGTCTACCTACAATGAGCAGTTCTTC
TRBJ2-1,NA,NA,TRBV4-3,CASSQGPWRDEQFF,TGCGCCAGCAGCCAAGGACCCTGGAGGGATGAGCAGTTCTTC
TRBJ2-7,NA,NA,TRBV19,CASSMGARSGEQYF,TGTGCCAGTAGTATGGGGGCCAGGTCCGGCGAGCAGTACTTC
TRBJ2-7,NA,few,TRBV6-1,CASRDRDRGGYEQYF,TGTGCCAGCAGAGACAGAGACAGGGGAGGGTACGAGCAGTACTTC